This T cell receptor (beta chain) was found in a study of cytomegalovirus exposure and HLA in healthy donors. This clone was seen only a few times. Its cognate antigen is unknown. Assay: immunoSEQ multiplex PCR; the TCRdb copy retains only in-frame clones and omits some. Here the sample spans about 200,000 clones, 70% to 85% being singletons. CDR1 is GTSNPN, CDR2 SVGIG, per germline (reference sequence). This CDR3 spans 13 amino acids. Trimming removed 0 bases from V and 7 bases from J, with 10 bases in between. General study points: Rare TCR sequences predominated, though certain public TCRs were found in many donors. The authors listed 150 to 200 TCR beta chains as cytomegalovirus-associated. In the 95 to 150 validation repertoires, just under 95% of cluster scores exceeded 0, per a later analysis.

The chain is built from TRBV30 and TRBJ1-5; D might be TRBD1 (6 bases). The clonotype comes from a woman younger than 45 in good health and CMV-seropositive. The source material was PBMCs. The CDR3 here is CAWSVGARQPQHF. DNA of the CDR3: TGTGCCTGGAGTGTGGGGGCTCGACAGCCCCAGCATTTT.